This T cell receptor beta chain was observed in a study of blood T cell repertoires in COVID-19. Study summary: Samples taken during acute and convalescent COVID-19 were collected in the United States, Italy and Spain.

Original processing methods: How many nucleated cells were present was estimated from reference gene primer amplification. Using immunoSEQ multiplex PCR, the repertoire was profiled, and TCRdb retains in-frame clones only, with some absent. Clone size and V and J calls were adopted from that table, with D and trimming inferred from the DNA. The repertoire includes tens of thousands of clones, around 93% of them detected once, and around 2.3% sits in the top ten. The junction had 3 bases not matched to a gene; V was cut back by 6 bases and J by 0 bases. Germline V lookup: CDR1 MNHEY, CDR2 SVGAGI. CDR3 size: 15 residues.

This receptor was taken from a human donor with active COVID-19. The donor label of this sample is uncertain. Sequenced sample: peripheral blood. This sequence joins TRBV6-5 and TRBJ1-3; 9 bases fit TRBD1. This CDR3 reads CASSLTGGSGNTIYF. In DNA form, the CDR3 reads TGTGCCAGCAGCCTGACAGGGGGCTCTGGAAACACCATATATTTT.